The 8 T cell receptor delta chains in this list originate from one sample, sequenced in a study of gamma-delta T cells after stem cell transplantation (dated by TCRdb to the mid-2010s). The library was made by RT-PCR. Reads for this sample came from an Illumina MiSeq. TCRdb called clones from the public reads with CATT, and repeated DNA sequences were later combined into one row. Present in this sample are 1,500 to 2,000 delta-chain clones, about 45% of which were seen just once. Of the sample, just over 50% falls within the top ten clones. What was sequenced was gamma-delta T cells. These receptors were taken from a human donor. It is not recorded whose cells these are; they may come from a transplant donor.

Within the sample, this clone is large. The sample contains more than one DNA sequence encoding this CDR3. The chain employs TRDV2 and TRDJ1, with TRDD3 matching 10 bases. CDR1 is GEAIGNYY and CDR2 is EKD in the germline V gene. CDR3 length equals 18 residues. V shed 0 bases and J 0 bases; nucleotides not matched to a gene: 9. CDR3 sequence: CACDTLTGGSLYTDKLIF. DNA for the CDR3: TGTGCCTGTGACACCCTTACTGGGGGATCTTTATACACCGATAAACTCATCTTT.

The V and J genes are TRDV1 and TRDJ1, with a possible D match to TRDD3 (6 bases). The ends were cut back, 3 bases at V and 0 bases at J, with 32 bases in the middle. CDR1 TSWWSYY and CDR2 QGS come from the germline V gene. This CDR3 has 22 amino acids. CDR3 nucleotides: TGTGCTCTTGGGGACCCGTTCGTCCCGGCACTTTGGGGGCTCCCGTACACCGATAAACTCATCTTT. It specifies CALGDPFVPALWGLPYTDKLIF.

The J gene is TRDJ1, the V gene TRDV2; TRDD3 agrees at 9 bases. With V trimmed by 0 bases and J by 0 bases, 13 bases remained unmatched. This CDR3 comprises 19 residues. The germline V gene encodes CDR1 GEAIGNYY and CDR2 EKD. DNA of the CDR3: TGTGCCTGTGACACCTTACTGGGGGAACGGCCCCAGTACACCGATAAACTCATCTTT. Protein: CACDTLLGERPQYTDKLIF.

The chain uses TRDV2 and TRDJ1; 10 bases align to TRDD3. After removal of 2 bases from V and 5 bases from J, the junction contained 13 bases not matched to a gene. The CDR3 is 17 amino acids. Per the germline V gene, CDR1 is GEAIGNYY and CDR2 is EKD. The CDR3 sequence: CACDILAPGGYEDKLIF. DNA of the CDR3: TGTGCCTGTGACATCCTCGCACCCGGGGGATACGAAGATAAACTCATCTTT.

This clone is classed as medium-sized (0.01 to 0.1%). The CDR3 region has the DNA TGTGCCTGTGACACCGTCGGACTGGGGGATACTGGCACCGATAAACTCATCTTT. This sequence encodes CACDTVGLGDTGTDKLIF. V and J are TRDV2 and TRDJ1; 12 positions agree with TRDD3. The V gene end was trimmed by 0 bases and the J gene end by 1 base; junction bases not matched to a gene: 8. The CDR3 has 18 amino acids. Per germline, CDR1 GEAIGNYY and CDR2 EKD.

The gene calls are TRDV2 and TRDJ1; TRDD3 matches 8 bases. This CDR3 region has 15 residues. Trimming took 3 bases from V and 0 from J; bases not matched to a gene: 5. Per germline, CDR1 GEAIGNYY and CDR2 EKD. CDR3 nucleotide sequence: TGTGCCTGTGACCCACTGGGGGTATACACCGATAAACTCATCTTT. Amino acids: CACDPLGVYTDKLIF.

This clone came up a few times. This likely reflects a read error, since a far larger clone is one base away. The chain carries TRDV3 and TRDJ1; 9 positions agree with TRDD3. Losses at the gene ends were 4 bases for V and 0 bases for J; bases not matched to a gene: 27. The CDR3 has 21 residues. Germline V gene sequence: CDR1 TVYSNPD, CDR2 GDNSRS (reference sequence). CDR3 protein: CASVYFPKPDWGTVYTDKLIF. The CDR3 coding sequence is TGTGCCTCTGTCTACTTTCCTAAACCGGACTGGGGGACCGTGTACACCGATAAACTCATCTTT. The whole variable domain, filled in from reference TRDV3 and TRDJ1, reads CDKVTQSSPDQTVASGSEVVLLCTYDTVYSNPDLFWYRIRPDYSFQFVFYGDNSRSEGADFTQGRFSVKHILTQKAFHLVISPVRTEDSATYYCASVYFPKPDWGTVYTDKLIFGKGTRVTVEP.

Only a few counts were recorded for this clone. The CDR3 DNA follows: TGTGCTCTTGGGGAACTACGAAGTGACGATAAACTCATCTTT. Its translation: CALGELRSDDKLIF. The chain carries TRDV1 and TRDJ1; D call uncertain. Trimming stripped 0 bases from V and 4 bases from J, with 9 bases between. Per the germline V gene, CDR1 is TSWWSYY and CDR2 is QGS. This CDR3 has 14 amino acids.